The 31 T cell receptor beta chains given below trace back to one sample, sequenced in a study of T-cell reconstitution after alpha-beta-depleted transplantation in children (dated by TCRdb to the mid-2010s). The intended sense of this specimen's treatment or condition label: allogeneic hematopoietic cell transplantation with graft depleted of TCRalphabeta T cells and CD19 B cells. The receptor library was made with PCR. The data were produced on an Illumina HiSeq 2500. TCR library preparation used molecular barcoding, with unique molecular identifiers applied to normalize quantification of the TCRbeta repertoire. TCRdb trimmed the raw reads at Q25, called clones with MiXCR and kept productive beta chains. Rows are combined by CDR3 protein, so each entry shows the most common genes and DNA. The sample contains approximately 500,000 distinct CDR3 sequences, about 10% of them found a single time. Approximately 2% of the sample belongs to the ten largest clones.

The sequencing used PBMCs, collected before TCRalphabeta/CD19-depleted stem cell transplant. The source of these receptors is a child aged 2 to 10 with inherited bone marrow failure, due to receive a stem cell transplant.

This clonotype was recorded at least ten times. The chain combines TRBV11-2 with TRBJ1-2; TRBD1 agrees at 8 bases. The germline gives CDR1 SGHAT, CDR2 FQNNGV. CDR3 length equals 16 residues. The junction had 9 bases not matched to a gene; V was cut back by 1 base and J by 5 bases. CDR3 sequence reads: CASSLVAGGAQYGYTF. DNA of the CDR3: TGTGCCAGCAGCTTAGTGGCAGGGGGCGCCCAGTATGGCTACACCTTC.

This clonotype appeared many times. The chain uses TRBV24-1 and TRBJ2-1; perhaps TRBD2 as D (6 bases). Germline CDR1 reads KGHDR; CDR2 reads SFDVKD. CDR3 length: 16 amino acids. Trimming took off 0 bases at V and 1 base at J, with 9 bases between the two ends. CDR3 nucleotide sequence: TGTGCCACCAGTGATTTGGTCGCGGGATCCTACAATGAGCAGTTCTTC. Its protein product is CATSDLVAGSYNEQFF.

This clonotype was picked up many times. CDR3 region: CASSPRGPTYEQYF. CDR3 DNA: TGCGCCAGCAGCCCCAGGGGTCCCACCTACGAGCAGTACTTC. The rearrangement links TRBV4-1 to TRBJ2-7, with TRBD1 as a possible D gene (6 bases). Trimming pared 4 bases from V and 2 bases from J, leaving 12 bases between. CDR1 and CDR2 (germline): MGHRA, YSYEKL. The CDR3 contains 14 residues.

This clonotype was recorded many times. The chain employs TRBV5-1 and TRBJ2-5, with D uncertain. The CDR3 covers 12 residues. V lost 0 bases and J lost 7, with 7 bases in between. Germline CDR1 and CDR2: SGHRS and YFSETQ. CDR3 in DNA: TGCGCCAGCAGCTTGGAACCAGGGACCCAGTACTTC. Its translation is CASSLEPGTQYF.

The rearrangement joins TRBV20-1 to TRBJ2-7; the match to TRBD2 covers 7 bases. The CDR3 is 14 residues long. The trim removed 7 bases at V and 0 bases at J, leaving 9 bases unmatched. Germline V gives CDR1 DFQATT, CDR2 SNEGSKA (reference sequence). CDR3 DNA: TGCAGTGTTACGGGACTATTAACCTCCTACGAGCAGTACTTC. This gives the protein CSVTGLLTSYEQYF.

This clonotype was counted ten times or more. J is TRBJ2-2 and V is TRBV10-2; 11 bases align to TRBD2. The V and J ends lost 4 bases and 4 bases, in that order; junction bases with no gene match: 11. This CDR3 is built from 18 residues. Looked up from germline, CDR1 is WSHSY and CDR2 is SAAADI. The CDR3 DNA reads TGCGCCAGCAGTGTATCGCCGACTAGCGGGGACTTCACCGGGGAGCTGTTTTTT. This encodes CASSVSPTSGDFTGELFF.

This clonotype was counted a few times. J is TRBJ2-1 and V is TRBV12-3 or TRBV12-4; 12 nucleotides align to TRBD2. Trimming took 5 bases from V and 6 from J; bases not matched to a gene: 8. There are 16 residues in the CDR3. The CDR3 DNA sequence: TGTGCCAGCAGTCAATGGACTAGCGGGATAGTCAATGAGCAGTTCTTC. Its protein product is CASSQWTSGIVNEQFF.

This clonotype came up many times. The V call is TRBV29-1, the J call TRBJ2-1; D is perhaps TRBD1 (6 bases). The CDR3 is made up of 15 amino acids. CDR1 is SQVTM, CDR2 ANQGSEA, per germline. V lost 0 bases and J 2 bases, leaving 11 bases between the germline ends. As DNA, the CDR3 is TGCAGCGTTGAAGATGGGGACAACACCTACAATGAGCAGTTCTTC. This encodes CSVEDGDNTYNEQFF.

This clonotype was recorded at least ten times. The chain links TRBV3-1 to TRBJ1-1; 8 bases are shared with TRBD1. Germline CDR1 reads LGHDT; CDR2 reads YNNKEL (reference sequence). There are 15 residues in the CDR3. J gave up 7 bases and V 1 base, and 8 bases lay outside the gene matches. The CDR3 nucleotides read TGTGCCAGCAGCCAAGGACTCCAGGGGGCGAATGAAGCTTTCTTT. It codes for CASSQGLQGANEAFF. The variable domain in full, with the rest retrieved from reference TRBV3-1 and TRBJ1-1, is DTAVSQTPKYLVTQMGNDKSIKCEQNLGHDTMYWYKQDSKKFLKIMFSYNNKELIINETVPNRFSPKSPDKAHLNLHINSLELGDSAVYFCASSQGLQGANEAFFGQGTRLTVV.

This clonotype was observed at least ten times. V gene TRBV15 combines with J gene TRBJ2-3; 8 positions match TRBD2. The CDR3 consists of 17 residues. V lost 1 base and J lost 9; bases outside the gene matches: 15. Germline V CDR1 and CDR2: LNHNV, YYDKDF (reference sequence). This CDR3 is CATSRGTVGLAGGTQYF. CDR3 nucleotide sequence: TGTGCCACCAGCAGAGGGACGGTAGGACTAGCCGGCGGCACGCAGTATTTT.

This clonotype was seen at least ten times. The V and J genes are TRBV18 and TRBJ1-2; 9 bases fit TRBD1. CDR3 length equals 16 residues. J lost 4 bases, V lost 4 bases, and 10 bases had no gene match. From germline, CDR1 is KGHSH and CDR2 LQKENI. In DNA form, the CDR3 reads TGTGCCAGCTCACGCAGCCCCGACAGGGGGTTCTATGGCTACACCTTC. This codes for CASSRSPDRGFYGYTF. Full variable domain (missing parts from reference TRBV18 and TRBJ1-2): NAGVMQNPRHLVRRRGQEARLRCSPMKGHSHVYWYRQLPEEGLKFMVYLQKENIIDESGMPKERFSAEFPKEGPSILRIQQVVRGDSAAYFCASSRSPDRGFYGYTFGSGTRLTVV.

Concerning this clonotype itself: The CDR3 does not end in the conserved phenylalanine or tryptophan, so this is likely a read error. This chain uses TRBV28 with TRBJ1-1; no reliable D call. Germline V gene lookup returns CDR1 MDHEN and CDR2 SYDVKM. The CDR3 runs 15 residues. Trimming cost V 10 bases and J 0 bases, with 18 bases left between them. The CDR3 DNA reads as TGTGCCACCTTGGAGGTTGAAAGGATGAACACTGAAGCTTTCCTT. Translation gives CATLEVERMNTEAFL.

Concerning this clonotype: A read error may be the cause here, since a much bigger clone is one base away. It is likely a read error, because the conserved phenylalanine at the end of the CDR3 is missing. The J gene is TRBJ2-1, the V gene TRBV7-9, with D perhaps TRBD2 (5 bases). CDR3 size: 14 residues. The V gene lost 6 bases and the J gene lost 4 bases, with 13 bases spanning the gap. Germline V gene sequence: CDR1 SEHNR, CDR2 FQNEAQ (reference sequence). The chain's CDR3 is CASRSSGLYNEQFS. The CDR3 nucleotides read TGTGCCAGCAGATCGTCCGGACTTTACAATGAGCAGTTCTCC.

This clonotype was observed a few times. The chain joins TRBV7-2 to TRBJ1-1, with TRBD1 as a possible D gene (5 bases). Germline-derived CDR1 and CDR2 are SGHTA and FQGNSA. V was trimmed by 2 bases and J by 7 bases, leaving 11 bases between them. This CDR3 region has 13 residues. The CDR3 spells CASSLQGGGEAFF. CDR3 bases: TGTGCCAGCAGCTTACAGGGTGGGGGTGAAGCTTTCTTT.

This clonotype was observed at least ten times. This chain uses TRBV7-2 with TRBJ1-5; the D gene is possibly TRBD1 (6 bases). The CDR3 totals 16 residues. Trimming shortened V by 3 bases and J by 5 bases, and 17 bases separated the two germline ends. CDR1 and CDR2 (germline): SGHTA, FQGNSA. CDR3 DNA: TGTGCCAGCAGCTTGGGACACCGAACCCAAGATCAGCCCCAGCATTTT. This encodes CASSLGHRTQDQPQHF.

In DNA, the CDR3 is TGCAGTGCTTTTGCCGGGACAGAAAGCTCCTACGAGCAGTACTTC. Translation gives CSAFAGTESSYEQYF. The rearrangement links TRBV20-1 to TRBJ2-7; 7 bases map to TRBD1. Looked up from germline, CDR1 is DFQATT and CDR2 is SNEGSKA (reference sequence). The length of the CDR3 is 15 residues. The trim removed 5 bases at V and 0 bases at J, leaving 10 bases unmatched.

This clonotype was observed many times. The CDR3: CASIRRALADNEQFF. The CDR3 bases are TGTGCCAGCATTCGAAGGGCCCTAGCGGATAATGAGCAGTTCTTC. This chain links TRBV28 with TRBJ2-1, with 7 bases that match TRBD2. The germline V gene has CDR1 MDHEN and CDR2 SYDVKM. The CDR3 has 15 amino acids. V dropped 7 bases and J dropped 7; count of bases not matched to a gene: 13. Looking up the rest from reference TRBV28 and TRBJ2-1 gives the full variable domain: DVKVTQSSRYLVKRTGEKVFLECVQDMDHENMFWYRQDPGLGLRLIYFSYDVKMKEKGDIPEGYSVSREKKERFSLILESASTNQTSMYLCASIRRALADNEQFFGPGTRLTVL.

This clonotype was found many times. The chain uses TRBV7-2 and TRBJ2-1, with no clear D. This CDR3 has 11 residues. Trimming shortened V by 8 bases and J by 4 bases, and 6 bases separated the two germline ends. The germline gives CDR1 SGHTA, CDR2 FQGNSA. The CDR3 loop reads CASDDYNEQFF. DNA of the CDR3: TGTGCCAGCGACGATTACAATGAGCAGTTCTTC.

This clonotype came up many times. The chain links TRBV29-1 to TRBJ2-1, with 14 bases identical to TRBD2. V was clipped by 7 bases and J by 4 bases; unmatched bases: 9. Per the germline V gene, CDR1 is SQVTM and CDR2 is ANQGSEA. The CDR3 is made up of 16 amino acids. CDR3 sequence: CSAWTSGRSPYNEQFF. The CDR3 bases are TGCAGCGCTTGGACTAGCGGGAGGTCCCCGTACAATGAGCAGTTCTTC.

This clonotype was counted many times. This chain links TRBV27 with TRBJ2-1, with 12 bases identical to TRBD2. Trimming removed 5 bases from V and 4 bases from J; junction bases left unmatched: 3. Germline CDR1 and CDR2: MNHEY and SMNVEV (reference sequence). The CDR3 spans 15 residues. CDR3: CASSGLAGLYNEQFF. The DNA of the CDR3 is TGTGCCAGCAGTGGACTAGCGGGACTTTACAATGAGCAGTTCTTC.

This clonotype has a count of ten or more. The V and J genes are TRBV24-1 and TRBJ2-2, with 7 bases that match TRBD2. V gave up 0 bases and J gave up 2 bases; unmatched junction bases: 5. Germline CDR1 is KGHDR and CDR2 is SFDVKD. CDR3 size: 17 residues. The CDR3 nucleotides are TGTGCCACCAGTGATTTGGGGACTACATCAAACACCGGGGAGCTGTTTTTT. Translated, it gives CATSDLGTTSNTGELFF.

This clonotype was seen repeatedly, ten times or more. The chain joins TRBV27 to TRBJ2-7; D gene uncertain. The CDR3 extends over 15 amino acids. The V gene's germline CDR1 is MNHEY and CDR2 SMNVEV (reference sequence). The V end was cut by 5 bases, the J end by 3 bases, with 17 bases between. CDR3 sequence reads: CASSGWSGKYYEQYF. The CDR3 nucleotides read TGTGCCAGCAGTGGGTGGAGTGGGAAGTACTACGAGCAGTACTTC.

About this clonotype: Being one base from a much bigger clone, this may be a read error. This chain links TRBV2 with TRBJ2-2; 7 nucleotides line up with TRBD1. Germline values: CDR1 SNHLY, CDR2 FYNNEI. The CDR3 is made up of 14 amino acids. For the CDR3, the DNA is TGTGCCAGCAGTTTGACAGGGTTTGCCGGGGACCTGTTTTTT. It encodes CASSLTGFAGDLFF.

A single count supports this clonotype. This rearrangement joins TRBV5-4 to TRBJ2-7, with D possibly TRBD2 on 6 matching bases. The CDR3 is 15 residues long. CDR1 SGHNT and CDR2 YYREEE come from the germline V gene (reference sequence). Deletions cut 4 bases from V and 1 base from J, with 15 bases between. The DNA of the CDR3 is TGTGCCAGCAGCGTGGCGGGACTCAGATCCTACGAGCAGTACTTC. Residues: CASSVAGLRSYEQYF.

This clonotype was recorded many times. The chain recombines TRBV20-1 with TRBJ2-1; D is perhaps TRBD1 or TRBD2 (5 bases each). Germline V gene sequence: CDR1 DFQATT, CDR2 SNEGSKA (reference sequence). The CDR3 covers 12 residues. V was pared by 2 bases and J by 6 bases, with 8 bases between. The CDR3 spells CSARRGPNEQFF. The CDR3 bases are TGCAGTGCTAGACGGGGACCCAATGAGCAGTTCTTC.

This clonotype appeared many times. V gene TRBV6-1 combines with J gene TRBJ1-2; D remains unclear. Trimming removed 2 bases from V and 4 bases from J, with 11 bases in between. This CDR3 spans 14 amino acids. Germline CDR1 reads MNHNS; CDR2 reads SASEGT. CDR3 nucleotides: TGTGCCAGCAGTGAACACCGCCACTCCTATGGCTACACCTTC. Translated, it gives CASSEHRHSYGYTF.

This clonotype has more than one count but fewer than ten. The chain is built from TRBV5-1 and TRBJ2-1; the match to TRBD2 covers 8 bases. V gave up 4 bases and J gave up 4 bases; unmatched junction bases: 13. Looked up from germline, CDR1 is SGHRS and CDR2 is YFSETQ. The CDR3 totals 17 residues. The CDR3 DNA reads TGCGCCAGCAGCATACCCAAGAGCGGGAGAGGGTACAATGAGCAGTTCTTC. Translation: CASSIPKSGRGYNEQFF.

This clonotype was recorded at least ten times. The rearrangement links TRBV10-3 to TRBJ2-3, with TRBD2 matching over 8 bases. The CDR3 is made up of 14 amino acids. The ends lost 7 bases at V and 3 bases at J; junction bases unmatched: 6. In germline, CDR1 is ENHRY, CDR2 SYGVKD. Here the CDR3 reads CAITDGLATDTQYF. The CDR3 DNA reads as TGTGCCATCACCGACGGACTAGCAACAGATACGCAGTATTTT.

This clonotype was counted many times. J is TRBJ1-5 and V is TRBV2; 10 bases are shared with TRBD1. V lost 6 bases, J lost 5 bases, and 4 bases stayed unmatched. Germline V lookup: CDR1 SNHLY, CDR2 FYNNEI. The CDR3 totals 14 residues. The CDR3 DNA reads TGTGCCAGCAGCGGGACAGGGGAAGATCAGCCCCAGCATTTT. Protein sequence: CASSGTGEDQPQHF.

This clonotype was seen ten or more times. The chain carries TRBV7-8 and TRBJ2-4; TRBD2 matches at 9 bases. Germline assignment: CDR1 SGHVS and CDR2 FQNEAQ. J gave up 3 bases and V 2 bases, and 11 bases lay outside the gene matches. The CDR3 has 18 residues. This chain's CDR3 is CASSLLRLAEAGKNIQYF. CDR3 in DNA: TGTGCCAGCAGCTTACTCCGACTAGCGGAGGCCGGCAAAAACATTCAGTACTTC. The full variable domain, its missing parts supplied by reference TRBV7-8 and TRBJ2-4, is GAGVSQSPRYKVAKRGQDVALRCDPISGHVSLFWYQQALGQGPEFLTYFQNEAQLDKSGLPSDRFFAERPEGSVSTLKIQRTQQEDSAVYLCASSLLRLAEAGKNIQYFGAGTRLSVL.

This clonotype was seen repeatedly, ten times or more. This CDR3 is CSAAPGQETQYF. The CDR3 nucleotides read TGCAGTGCTGCCCCGGGGCAAGAGACCCAGTACTTC. J is TRBJ2-5 and V is TRBV20-1; D perhaps matches TRBD2 (5 bases). V lost 5 bases, J lost 2 bases, and 9 bases lay in between. Germline CDR1 and CDR2: DFQATT and SNEGSKA (reference sequence). The CDR3 has 12 residues.